This T cell receptor (beta chain) was captured by sequencing in a study of chemoradiotherapy in HPV16-positive cancers. Assay used: immunoSEQ multiplex PCR; TCRdb lists only in-frame clones, some missing. The data hold several thousand clones, with roughly three quarters observed a single time. This TCR was recovered from a human donor with HPV-associated anogenital cancer. This material was obtained from a patient who underwent chemoradiotherapy.

In DNA form, the CDR3 reads TGTGCCAGCAGCTTGACCAGGTCCGGGCAGCCCCAGCATTTT. Protein product: CASSLTRSGQPQHF. V is TRBV7-2 and J is TRBJ1-5; D not certain. Germline CDR1 SGHTA, CDR2 FQGNSA. CDR3 length: 14 amino acids. The ends were cut back, 3 bases at V and 7 bases at J, with 13 bases in the middle.